This T cell receptor beta chain was sequenced in a study of T cell responses to AZD1222 COVID-19 vaccine. Method: immunoSEQ multiplex PCR; TCRdb's copy keeps in-frame clones and lacks some. Of about 180,000 clones listed, around nine tenths are singletons. This CDR3 has 16 amino acids. This sequence joins TRBV21-1 and TRBJ2-1; the D call TRBD2 from the table was never checked on the DNA. TRBV21-1 is deemed a pseudogene. This sequence originates from an adult who received the AZD1222 COVID-19 vaccine. Sequenced here: peripheral blood, sampled 28 days after the second AZD1222 dose. The CDR3 reads CASSKASSGRVNEQFF. The CDR3 region has the DNA TGTGCCAGCAGCAAAGCGTCCAGCGGGAGAGTCAATGAGCAGTTCTTC.